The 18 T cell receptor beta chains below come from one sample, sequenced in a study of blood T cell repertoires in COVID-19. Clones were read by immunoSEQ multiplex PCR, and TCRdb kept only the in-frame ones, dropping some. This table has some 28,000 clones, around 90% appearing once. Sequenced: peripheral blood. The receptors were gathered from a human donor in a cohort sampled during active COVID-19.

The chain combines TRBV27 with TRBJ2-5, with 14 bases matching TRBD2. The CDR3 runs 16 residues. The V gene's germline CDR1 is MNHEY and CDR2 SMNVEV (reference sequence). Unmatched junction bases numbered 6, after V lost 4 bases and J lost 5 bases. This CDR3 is CASSSPGLAGAETQYF. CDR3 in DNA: TGTGCCAGCAGTTCCCCGGGACTAGCGGGGGCGGAGACCCAGTACTTC.

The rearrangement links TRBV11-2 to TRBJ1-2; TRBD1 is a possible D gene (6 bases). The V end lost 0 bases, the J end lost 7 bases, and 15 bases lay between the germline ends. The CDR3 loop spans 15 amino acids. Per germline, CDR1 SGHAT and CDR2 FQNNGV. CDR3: CASSLEDSGAGGYTF. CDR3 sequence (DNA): TGTGCCAGCAGCTTAGAGGACAGTGGGGCTGGTGGCTACACCTTC.

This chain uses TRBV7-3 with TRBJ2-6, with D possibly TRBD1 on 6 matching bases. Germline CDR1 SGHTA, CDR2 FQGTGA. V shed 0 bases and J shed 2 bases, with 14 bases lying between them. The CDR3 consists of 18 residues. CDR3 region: CASSLTGKGVTGANVLTF. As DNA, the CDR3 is TGTGCCAGCAGCTTAACGGGGAAGGGGGTAACTGGGGCCAACGTCCTGACTTTC.

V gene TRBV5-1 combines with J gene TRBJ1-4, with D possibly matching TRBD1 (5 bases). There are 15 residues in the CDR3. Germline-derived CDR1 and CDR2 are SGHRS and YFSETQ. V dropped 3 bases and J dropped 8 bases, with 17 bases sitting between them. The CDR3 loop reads CASSWRDGPKEKLFF. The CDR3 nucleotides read TGCGCCAGCAGCTGGAGGGACGGTCCCAAAGAAAAACTGTTTTTT.

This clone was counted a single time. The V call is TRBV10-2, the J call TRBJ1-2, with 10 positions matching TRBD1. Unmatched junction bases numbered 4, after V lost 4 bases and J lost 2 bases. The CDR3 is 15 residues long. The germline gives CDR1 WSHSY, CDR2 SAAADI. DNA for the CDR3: TGCGCCAGCAGTGGGACAGGGGGAGGGAACTATGGCTACACCTTC. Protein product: CASSGTGGGNYGYTF.

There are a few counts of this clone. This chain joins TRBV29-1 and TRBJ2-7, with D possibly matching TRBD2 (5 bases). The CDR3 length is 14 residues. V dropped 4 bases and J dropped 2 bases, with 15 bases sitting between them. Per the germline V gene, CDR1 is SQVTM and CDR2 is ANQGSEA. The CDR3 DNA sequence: TGCAGCGTTGTAATCCGGGGAAGGGCCTACGAGCAGTACTTC. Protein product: CSVVIRGRAYEQYF.

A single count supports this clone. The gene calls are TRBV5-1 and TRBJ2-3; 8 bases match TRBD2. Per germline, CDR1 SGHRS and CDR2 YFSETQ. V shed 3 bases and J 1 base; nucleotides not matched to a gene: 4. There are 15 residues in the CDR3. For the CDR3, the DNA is TGCGCCAGCAGCTCCTTACTAGCGGGCACAGATACGCAGTATTTT. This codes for CASSSLLAGTDTQYF.

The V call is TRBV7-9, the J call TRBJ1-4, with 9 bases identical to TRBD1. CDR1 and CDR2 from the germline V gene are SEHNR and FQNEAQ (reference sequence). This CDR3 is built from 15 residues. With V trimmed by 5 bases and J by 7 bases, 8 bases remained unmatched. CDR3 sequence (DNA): TGTGCCAGCAGCCCAACCGGGACAGGGTCTGAAAAACTGTTTTTT. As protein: CASSPTGTGSEKLFF. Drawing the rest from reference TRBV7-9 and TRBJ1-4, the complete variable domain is DTGVSQNPRHKITKRGQNVTFRCDPISEHNRLYWYRQTLGQGPEFLTYFQNEAQLEKSRLLSDRFSAERPKGSFSTLEIQRTEQGDSAMYLCASSPTGTGSEKLFFGSGTQLSVL.

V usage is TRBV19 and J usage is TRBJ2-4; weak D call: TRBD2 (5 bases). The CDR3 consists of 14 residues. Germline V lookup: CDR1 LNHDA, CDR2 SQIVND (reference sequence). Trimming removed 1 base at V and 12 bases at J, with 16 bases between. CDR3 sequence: CASSIVAGTRGQYF. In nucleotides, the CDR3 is TGTGCCAGTAGTATAGTCGCAGGCACCCGGGGTCAGTACTTC.

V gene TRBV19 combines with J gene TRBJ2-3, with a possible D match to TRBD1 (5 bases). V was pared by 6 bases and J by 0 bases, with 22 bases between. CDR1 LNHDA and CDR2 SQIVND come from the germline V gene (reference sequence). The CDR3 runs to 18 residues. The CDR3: CASRGQIAERRSTDTQYF. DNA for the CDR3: TGTGCCAGTAGAGGACAAATCGCGGAACGAAGAAGCACAGATACGCAGTATTTT.

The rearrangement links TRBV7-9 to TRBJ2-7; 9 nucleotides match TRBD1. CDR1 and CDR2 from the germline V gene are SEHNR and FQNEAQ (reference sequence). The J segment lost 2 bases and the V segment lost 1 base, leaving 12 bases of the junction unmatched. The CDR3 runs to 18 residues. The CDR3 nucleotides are TGTGCCAGCAGCTTAGTAGAGGGGGGGGACAGGGATACCTACGAGCAGTACTTC. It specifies CASSLVEGGDRDTYEQYF.

The CDR3, as DNA: TGTGCCAGTAGCCCAGACAGGGCTGGCAATCAGCCCCAGCATTTT. This codes for CASSPDRAGNQPQHF. This chain joins TRBV19 and TRBJ1-5; 7 bases are shared with TRBD1. CDR3 length: 15 residues. The germline gives CDR1 LNHDA, CDR2 SQIVND (reference sequence). J lost 2 bases, V lost 6 bases, and 7 bases had no gene match. Full variable domain (missing parts from reference TRBV19 and TRBJ1-5): DGGITQSPKYLFRKEGQNVTLSCEQNLNHDAMYWYRQDPGQGLRLIYYSQIVNDFQKGDIAEGYSVSREKKESFPLTVTSAQKNPTAFYLCASSPDRAGNQPQHFGDGTRLSIL.

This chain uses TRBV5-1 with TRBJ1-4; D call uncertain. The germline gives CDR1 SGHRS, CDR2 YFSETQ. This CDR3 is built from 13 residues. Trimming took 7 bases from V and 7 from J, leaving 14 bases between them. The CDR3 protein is CASQAGVSEKLFF. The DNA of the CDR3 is TGCGCCAGCCAAGCCGGGGTTAGTGAAAAACTGTTTTTT.

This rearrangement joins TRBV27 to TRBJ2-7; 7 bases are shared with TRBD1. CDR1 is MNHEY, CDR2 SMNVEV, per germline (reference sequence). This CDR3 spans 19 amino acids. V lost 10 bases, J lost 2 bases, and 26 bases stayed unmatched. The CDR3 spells CATADMGQYPLGATYEQYF. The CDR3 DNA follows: TGTGCCACCGCGGATATGGGACAGTACCCTCTCGGGGCAACCTACGAGCAGTACTTC.

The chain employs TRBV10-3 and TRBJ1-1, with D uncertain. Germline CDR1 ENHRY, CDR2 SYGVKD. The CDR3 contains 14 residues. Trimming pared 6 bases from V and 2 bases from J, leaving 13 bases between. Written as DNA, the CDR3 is TGTGCCATCAGGGGAGGACTGGACAACACTGAAGCTTTCTTT. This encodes CAIRGGLDNTEAFF.

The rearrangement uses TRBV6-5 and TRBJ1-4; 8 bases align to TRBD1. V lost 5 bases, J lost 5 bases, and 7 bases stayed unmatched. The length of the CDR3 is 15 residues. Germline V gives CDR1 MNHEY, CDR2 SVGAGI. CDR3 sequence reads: CASSTRDRRNEKLFF. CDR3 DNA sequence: TGTGCCAGCAGTACCCGGGACAGGAGAAATGAAAAACTGTTTTTT.

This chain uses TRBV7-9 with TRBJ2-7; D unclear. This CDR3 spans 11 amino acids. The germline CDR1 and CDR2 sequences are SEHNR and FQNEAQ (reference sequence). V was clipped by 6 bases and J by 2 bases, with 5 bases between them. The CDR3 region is CASSSAYEQYF. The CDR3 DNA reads TGTGCCAGCAGTTCAGCCTACGAGCAGTACTTC.

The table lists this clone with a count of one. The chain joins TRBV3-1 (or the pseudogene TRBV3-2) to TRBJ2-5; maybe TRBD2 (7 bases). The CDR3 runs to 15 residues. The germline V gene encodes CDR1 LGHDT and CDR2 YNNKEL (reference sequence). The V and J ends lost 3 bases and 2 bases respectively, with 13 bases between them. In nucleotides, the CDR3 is TGTGCCAGCAGCCAGGAGGGGGGGCGTCAAGAGACCCAGTACTTC. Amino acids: CASSQEGGRQETQYF.